This note documents a single T cell receptor beta chain sequence. Its antigen is as yet unknown. This entry comes from a study of vaccination and CD4 T cells after COVID-19. Study conclusions and caveats: Reactive clone data from convalescent patients indicated a median of about 90% appearing only post-vaccination.

V was clipped by 4 bases and J by 3 bases; unmatched bases: 11. Germline assignment: CDR1 SGHRS and CDR2 YFSETQ. The CDR3 contains 16 residues. Cultured CD4+ T cells had their DNA profiled by the Oncomine TCR Beta short-read assay. Using its own MiXCR run on the PCR reads, TCRdb lists one record per CDR3 protein. The table shows 20,000 to 25,000 distinct CDR3 sequences, with 35% to 40% occurring only once. Noted treatment: approximately 11-day PBMC culture with coronavirus spike peptide pools or control peptides (ViraFEST assay). V usage is TRBV5-1 and J usage is TRBJ2-7; TRBD1 matches 9 bases. This receptor was obtained from a human donor who had recovered from COVID-19. The specimen comprised CD4+ T cells from blood, cultured in vitro, sampled before SARS-CoV-2 vaccination. Here the CDR3 DNA reads TGCGCCAGCAGCAGACAATCCGGGACAGGGTACTACGAGCAGTACTTC. Its translation is CASSRQSGTGYYEQYF.